This T cell receptor (beta chain) is from a study of T cell responses to AZD1222 COVID-19 vaccine. For the study at large: Pooled together were second doses at about 4 or about 12 weeks. Study conclusions and caveats: Spike-wide vaccine-associated CD4 TCRs dominated at 160-218 and 743-854. Epitopes outside B.1.351 and B.1.1.7 mutated regions reportedly drew nearly half of spike TCRs. Baseline seropositivity characterized only six AZD1222 recipients.

Comment on this clone: Its antigen is not known.

Generated by immunoSEQ multiplex PCR, the TCRdb table keeps only in-frame clones and is missing some. The profile shows approximately 140,000 clones, 70% to 90% of them singletons. Germline CDR1 is LGHNA and CDR2 is YSLEER. V was shortened by 4 bases and J by 8 bases, with 20 bases between the two germline ends. The CDR3 contains 16 residues. V usage is TRBV4-3 and J usage is TRBJ1-4; D gene uncertain. The source was peripheral blood, collected on day 0 of AZD1222 vaccination. The TCR comes from an adult in good health. CDR3 in amino acids: CASSLRGPRTREKLFF. CDR3 nucleotides: TGCGCCAGCAGCCTCCGAGGGCCCAGAACTAGGGAAAAACTGTTTTTT.